A selection of T cell receptor beta chains follows, all from one sample in a study of T cell changes during pregnancy in multiple sclerosis. The assay was immunoSEQ multiplex PCR, and TCRdb's table has in-frame clones only and misses some. The table lists around 32,000 clones, 91% of them singletons. The source material was CD8+ T cells from peripheral blood mononuclear cells, sampled in the second trimester of pregnancy. The receptors derive from a female donor in good health, enrolled as a control in a pregnancy study. The conserved cysteine and the conserved F or W are not part of the CDR3 here. Clone size is given for some rows only: seen once, a few or many times, or a class if the clone is expanded.

v_gene,abundance,CDR3aa
TRBV27,NA,ASRTGKGYT
TRBV14,few,ASSRPSRNTEAF
TRBV5-4,NA,ASSPGQNEKLF
TRBV9,NA,ASSTRTEGFLNEQF
TRBV6-5,once,ASSERENTEAF
TRBV12-5,NA,ASGRQGTETQY
TRBV6-5,NA,ASTPGTRTDTQY
TRBV4-2,medium-sized,ASSQDPGQGAETQY
TRBV6-5,NA,ASSPAGVQETQY
TRBV2,NA,ASSGSLIPGQGAAYTEAF
TRBV6-5,NA,ASSYNNRATNEKLF
TRBV9,NA,ASSLGLAGGGYEQY
TRBV9,NA,ASSETDVNTEAF
TRBV7-9,NA,ASSLRVQGTMNTEAF
TRBV29-1,NA,SVGFYGQTNTEAF
TRBV5-6,once,ASSQQGYSGSPLH
TRBV7-6,NA,ASSPFGGANSPLH
TRBV7-9,NA,ASSTGGGNEQF
TRBV7-9,NA,ASSLGGVGFRNTEAF
TRBV6-5,NA,ASSDRPDNEKLF
TRBV5-8,NA,ASSLRTASYGYT
TRBV7-9,NA,ASRAGTGREKLF
TRBV6-1,NA,ASSEWLGSTEAF
TRBV10-3,NA,AISDYRGPNYGYT
TRBV6-6,once,ASSFLTSGGKDEQY
TRBV10-3,NA,AISDPTGETQY
TRBV7-2,NA,ASSLAYGEQF
TRBV19,NA,ASSFSTVYEQY
TRBV27,NA,ASSSQGNYGYT
TRBV7-9,NA,ASSPRGWETQY
TRBV6-5,few,ASTQSGNSPLH
TRBV7-2,NA,ASSFDRGLYEQY